This T cell receptor (beta chain) was observed in a study of T cell responses to AZD1222 COVID-19 vaccine. Sequencing was performed with immunoSEQ multiplex PCR; in TCRdb, only in-frame clones are kept and a portion is missing. Among 95,000 to 110,000 clones listed, approximately 88% were seen once. With 3 bases clipped from V and 2 bases from J, the junction kept 14 bases outside the gene matches. This CDR3 region has 18 residues. Germline values: CDR1 SGHDT, CDR2 YYEEEE. General observations from the study: Rises in breadth and depth of Spike-specific TCRs came after two AZD1222 doses.

As concerns this clone: Its antigen is still unknown.

V usage is TRBV5-6 and J usage is TRBJ2-1, with TRBD1 matching over 7 bases. This specimen consisted of peripheral blood, obtained on day 0 of AZD1222 vaccination. This sequence was found in an adult in good health. The CDR3 protein is CASSSIEGAGRAYNEQFF. In DNA form, the CDR3 reads TGTGCCAGCAGCTCGATTGAGGGGGCCGGTCGAGCCTACAATGAGCAGTTCTTC.